The 25 T cell receptor beta chains given below trace back to one sample, sequenced in a study of shared clonotypes between healthy human individuals. Sequencing was performed with immunoSEQ multiplex PCR; in TCRdb, only in-frame clones are kept and a portion is missing. The sample records under 1,100,000 clones, more than 60% being singletons. Sample: memory CD4+ T cells sorted from blood. Noted subset: CD45RA-negative fraction. These receptors were obtained from a man aged 18 to 30 in good health.

The gene calls are TRBV28 and TRBJ2-7; D unclear. CDR1 and CDR2 (germline): MDHEN, SYDVKM. Trimming took 1 base from V and 3 from J, leaving 10 bases between them. This CDR3 comprises 14 residues. The CDR3 protein is CASSLLTGFYEQYF. For the CDR3, the DNA is TGTGCCAGCAGTTTATTAACCGGGTTCTACGAGCAGTACTTC.

V gene TRBV5-1 combines with J gene TRBJ2-7, with 11 bases that match TRBD1. The J segment lost 12 bases and the V segment lost 0 bases, leaving 5 bases of the junction unmatched. Germline-derived CDR1 and CDR2 are SGHRS and YFSETQ. The CDR3 extends over 13 amino acids. The CDR3, as DNA: TGCGCCAGCAGCTTGGCCGGACAGGGGGCGCGGTACTTC. It translates to CASSLAGQGARYF.

This clone was detected a few times. The J gene is TRBJ1-5, the V gene TRBV30; 7 bases line up with TRBD1. Trimming took 6 bases from V and 6 from J; bases not matched to a gene: 11. The CDR3 totals 14 residues. CDR1 is GTSNPN, CDR2 SVGIG, per germline (reference sequence). CDR3 nucleotide sequence: TGTGCCTGTAAAACCGGGACAGCAGGTCAGCCCCAGCATTTT. Amino acids: CACKTGTAGQPQHF. The variable domain in full, with the rest retrieved from reference TRBV30 and TRBJ1-5, is SQTIHQWPATLVQPVGSPLSLECTVEGTSNPNLYWYRQAAGRGLQLLFYSVGIGQISSEVPQNLSASRPQDRQFILSSKKLLLSDSGFYLCACKTGTAGQPQHFGDGTRLSIL.

This chain links TRBV27 with TRBJ2-7; D not certain. The CDR3 runs to 16 residues. The V gene's germline CDR1 is MNHEY and CDR2 SMNVEV (reference sequence). V was cut by 0 bases and J by 0 bases, with 12 bases left in between. The chain's CDR3 is CASSLSAGPHSYEQYF. The DNA of the CDR3 is TGTGCCAGCAGTTTATCCGCAGGCCCCCACTCCTACGAGCAGTACTTC.

The sample holds one count of this clone. The chain is built from TRBV9 and TRBJ2-1; D perhaps matches TRBD2 (6 bases). Germline loops: CDR1 SGDLS, CDR2 YYNGEE. V lost 4 bases and J 8 bases, leaving 13 bases between the germline ends. The CDR3 sequence is 13 residues long. The CDR3 DNA sequence: TGTGCCAGCAGCACGGGAGTAAGGGATGAGCAGTTCTTC. Amino acid sequence: CASSTGVRDEQFF. The full variable domain, completed using reference TRBV9 and TRBJ2-1, is DSGVTQTPKHLITATGQRVTLRCSPRSGDLSVYWYQQSLDQGLQFLIQYYNGEERAKGNILERFSAQQFPDLHSELNLSSLELGDSALYFCASSTGVRDEQFFGPGTRLTVL.

This clone was recorded only once. The CDR3 loop is CASSSGPKSGTIYF. DNA for the CDR3: TGTGCCAGCAGCTCGGGACCCAAGAGCGGCACCATATATTTT. The chain is built from TRBV7-2 and TRBJ1-3, with a weak D call TRBD1 (5 bases). CDR3 length: 14 amino acids. In germline, CDR1 is SGHTA, CDR2 FQGNSA. With 4 bases removed from V and 9 bases from J, the gap between germline ends came to 16 bases.

The genes are TRBV30 and TRBJ1-5, with TRBD1 matching 10 bases. The germline gives CDR1 GTSNPN, CDR2 SVGIG (reference sequence). This CDR3 region has 14 residues. After removal of 2 bases from V and 6 bases from J, the junction contained 4 bases not matched to a gene. CDR3 in amino acids: CAWSSGQGFQPQHF. CDR3 nucleotide sequence: TGTGCCTGGAGTTCGGGACAGGGGTTTCAGCCCCAGCATTTT.

This clone has just a few counts. V and J are TRBV5-4 and TRBJ1-6; 10 bases map to TRBD1. In germline, CDR1 is SGHNT, CDR2 YYREEE (reference sequence). The trim removed 3 bases at V and 9 bases at J, leaving 6 bases unmatched. The CDR3 extends over 15 amino acids. The CDR3 DNA reads as TGTGCCAGCAGCTCGGGGGACAGGGGAGTTTCACCCCTCCACTTT. The encoded protein is CASSSGDRGVSPLHF.

V gene TRBV9 combines with J gene TRBJ2-2; D not certain. There are 15 residues in the CDR3. Germline CDR1 reads SGDLS; CDR2 reads YYNGEE. V gave up 4 bases and J gave up 2 bases, with 12 bases separating them. The CDR3 sequence: CASSPQTLNTGELFF. CDR3 in DNA: TGTGCCAGCAGCCCACAGACACTAAACACCGGGGAGCTGTTTTTT.

V and J are TRBV5-1 and TRBJ2-3, with 8 bases matching TRBD1. There are 13 residues in the CDR3. Germline V CDR1 and CDR2: SGHRS, YFSETQ. V was pared by 9 bases and J by 0 bases, with 3 bases of the junction left unmatched. This CDR3 is CATGTGSTDTQYF. The CDR3 DNA follows: TGCGCCACCGGGACAGGCAGCACAGATACGCAGTATTTT.

V usage is TRBV10-2 and J usage is TRBJ1-5, with D perhaps matching TRBD1 (5 bases). This CDR3 contains 13 residues. Deletions cut 6 bases from V and 3 bases from J, with 9 bases between. CDR1 WSHSY and CDR2 SAAADI come from the germline V gene. Here the CDR3 reads CASSQGLNQPQHF. The DNA of the CDR3 is TGCGCCAGCAGCCAGGGTCTCAATCAGCCCCAGCATTTT.

The chain employs TRBV7-2 and TRBJ2-3, with D possibly called TRBD1 or TRBD2 (6 bases each). Germline CDR1 is SGHTA and CDR2 is FQGNSA. This CDR3 is 15 amino acids long. The V end was cut by 1 base, the J end by 0 bases, with 8 bases between. The CDR3 DNA is TGTGCCAGCAGCTTAGAGGGGGGCAGCACAGATACGCAGTATTTT. Protein sequence: CASSLEGGSTDTQYF.

There are a few counts of this clone. The chain recombines TRBV5-4 with TRBJ1-1, with TRBD1 as a possible D gene (5 bases). This CDR3 has 15 residues. The germline V gene has CDR1 SGHNT and CDR2 YYREEE (reference sequence). Trimming left V 4 bases short and J 4 bases short, with 17 bases between. The CDR3 region is CASSGGGIPPTEAFF. The CDR3 DNA reads TGTGCCAGCAGCGGGGGTGGGATCCCTCCCACTGAAGCTTTCTTT.

The CDR3 DNA reads as TGTGCCAGCAGCGTCTTTGTGGGGGAGCAGTTCTTC. It translates to CASSVFVGEQFF. The J gene is TRBJ2-1, the V gene TRBV7-2, with D hard to call. Trimming removed 5 bases from V and 10 bases from J, with 12 bases in between. Germline-derived CDR1 and CDR2 are SGHTA and FQGNSA. This CDR3 is 12 amino acids long.

This clone has only a few counts. The chain has TRBV10-3 and TRBJ1-1; D is perhaps TRBD1 (5 bases). The germline gives CDR1 ENHRY, CDR2 SYGVKD. Trimming removed 0 bases at V and 0 bases at J, with 11 bases between. This CDR3 is built from 16 residues. The CDR3 bases are TGTGCCATCAGTGAGTCGCGACAGCATATGAACACTGAAGCTTTCTTT. Its protein is CAISESRQHMNTEAFF.

The chain joins TRBV7-8 to TRBJ1-4; no firm D call. V lost 5 bases to trimming and J lost 0 bases, with 13 bases between them. The CDR3 length is 16 residues. CDR1 SGHVS and CDR2 FQNEAQ come from the germline V gene. The CDR3, as DNA: TGTGCCAGCAGCGTCCGACCGGGCTCAACTAATGAAAAACTGTTTTTT. This sequence encodes CASSVRPGSTNEKLFF.

This clone came up once. V and J are TRBV2 and TRBJ2-5, with D possibly TRBD1 on 6 matching bases. Looked up from germline, CDR1 is SNHLY and CDR2 is FYNNEI. Trimming took 1 base from V and 4 from J, leaving 7 bases between them. This CDR3 comprises 13 residues. CDR3 amino acids: CASSEEQGETQYF. CDR3 DNA: TGTGCCAGCAGTGAAGAACAGGGAGAGACCCAGTACTTC.

The CDR3 DNA follows: TGTGCCAGCAGCCAATACGGGGGGGTGTCCTACGAGCAGTACTTC. Amino acids: CASSQYGGVSYEQYF. The chain employs TRBV14 and TRBJ2-7; TRBD2 matches at 8 bases. Germline lookup yields CDR1 SGHDN and CDR2 FVKESK. The V gene end was trimmed by 2 bases and the J gene end by 1 base; junction bases not matched to a gene: 4. CDR3 length equals 15 residues.

The V gene is TRBV30, the J gene TRBJ2-7; TRBD1 aligns across 8 bases. CDR1 and CDR2 (germline): GTSNPN, SVGIG (reference sequence). The CDR3 extends over 12 amino acids. Germline trimming cut 2 bases from V and 8 bases from J; bases unmatched to any gene: 5. The CDR3 spells CAWSQDRDKQYF. The CDR3 nucleotides read TGTGCCTGGAGTCAGGACAGGGATAAGCAGTACTTC.

On this clone: A read error may explain this, as a much larger clone is one base away. The conserved final phenylalanine or tryptophan is absent from the CDR3, which likely points to a read error. The chain employs TRBV30 and TRBJ1-2; 7 nucleotides match TRBD1. The CDR3 spans 12 residues. CDR1 and CDR2 (germline): GTSNPN, SVGIG (reference sequence). The ends lost 4 bases at V and 7 bases at J; junction bases unmatched: 6. The CDR3 DNA reads TGTGCCTGGACAGGGGGTCCGGGTGGCTACACCGTC. Residues: CAWTGGPGGYTV.

V gene TRBV6-5 combines with J gene TRBJ1-1; tentative D call: TRBD1 (5 bases). This CDR3 comprises 15 residues. Germline V lookup: CDR1 MNHEY, CDR2 SVGAGI. The V end lost 6 bases, the J end lost 1 base, and 15 bases lay between the germline ends. The CDR3 DNA sequence: TGTGCCAGCAGCTGGGGGGGATGGGGGAACACTGAAGCTTTCTTT. It codes for CASSWGGWGNTEAFF.

Concerning this clone: Sequence at one end of the junction differs from germline and may be a read error. As DNA, the CDR3 is TGTGCTAGCAGCCCCGGACAGGGGGCCCGAGAGACCCAGTACTTC. As protein: CASSPGQGARETQYF. The chain recombines TRBV7-7 with TRBJ2-5; 11 positions match TRBD1. Looked up from germline, CDR1 is SSHAT and CDR2 is FNYEAQ (reference sequence). The CDR3 runs to 15 residues.

The genes are TRBV19 and TRBJ2-2; 8 nucleotides agree with TRBD2. Germline V gene sequence: CDR1 LNHDA, CDR2 SQIVND (reference sequence). The CDR3 consists of 15 residues. The V segment lost 7 bases and the J segment 4 bases; nucleotides outside the gene matches: 8. CDR3 loop: CASTTPTSGTGELFF. CDR3 in DNA: TGTGCCAGTACCACCCCCACTAGCGGCACCGGGGAGCTGTTTTTT. Together with reference TRBV19 and TRBJ2-2, the CDR3 gives the full variable domain: DGGITQSPKYLFRKEGQNVTLSCEQNLNHDAMYWYRQDPGQGLRLIYYSQIVNDFQKGDIAEGYSVSREKKESFPLTVTSAQKNPTAFYLCASTTPTSGTGELFFGEGSRLTVL.

The J gene is TRBJ2-5, the V gene TRBV6-5; D might be TRBD2 (5 bases). The V end lost 6 bases, the J end lost 8 bases, and 16 bases lay between the germline ends. In germline, CDR1 is MNHEY, CDR2 SVGAGI. CDR3 length equals 13 residues. CDR3 protein: CASSQRGIPTQYF. CDR3 DNA sequence: TGTGCCAGCAGCCAACGGGGTATTCCTACCCAGTACTTC.

The V gene is TRBV5-4, the J gene TRBJ2-6; 10 bases agree with TRBD1. The CDR3 runs 17 residues. With V trimmed by 3 bases and J by 2 bases, 5 bases remained unmatched. Germline CDR1 reads SGHNT; CDR2 reads YYREEE (reference sequence). This chain's CDR3 is CASSSPGQGTGANVLTF. CDR3 DNA sequence: TGTGCCAGCAGCTCCCCGGGACAGGGGACTGGGGCCAACGTCCTGACTTTC.